This T cell receptor beta chain was obtained from a study of cytomegalovirus exposure and HLA in healthy donors. Amplification used 60 Vbeta primers and 13 Jbeta primers. Clones were sequenced by immunoSEQ multiplex PCR, and TCRdb holds only the in-frame ones, with some missing. Of roughly 170,000 clones in the sample, roughly 78% are singletons; the top ten hold under 0.85%. V dropped 5 bases and J dropped 0; count of bases not matched to a gene: 7. Looked up from germline, CDR1 is KGHSH and CDR2 is LQKENI. The CDR3 contains 16 residues. Comment on this clone: Its antigen remains unknown.

Whole-study findings and limits: Later on, analysis showed that most CMV-associated TCR beta chains appeared to be HLA-restricted. Common viral pathogens seemed to be connected with several of the most significant clusters, according to a later analysis. Among donors in an Asian-associated ancestry cluster, a later analysis reportedly found fewer N-insertions than the roughly 680-donor mean. Most TCRs appeared rarely, but some public TCRs recurred in many donors.

The specimen was PBMCs. The J gene is TRBJ1-1, the V gene TRBV18; 9 nucleotides line up with TRBD1. The source is a boy aged 10-17 years in good health and CMV-seronegative. The CDR3 sequence: CASSRQGGSVNTEAFF. For the CDR3, the DNA is TGTGCCAGCTCAAGACAGGGGGGGTCGGTGAACACTGAAGCTTTCTTT.